Reported below is one T cell receptor (beta chain). Its antigen is as yet unknown. TCR beta libraries were built with iRepertoire HTBI primers and Arm-PCR of CDR3 regions. TCRdb fed the multiplex PCR reads into MiXCR, producing one record per CDR3 protein. The sample holds 300,000 to 500,000 distinct CDR3 sequences, more than 20% seen once. J gave up 9 bases and V 0 bases, and 1 base lay outside the gene matches. CDR1 and CDR2 from the germline V gene are DFQATT and SNEGSKA (reference sequence). The CDR3 loop spans 11 amino acids. The sample's time point: persistent/refractory GD, antithyroid drugs over 5 years with positive TRAb. Researchers made the TCR library from RNA that was extracted from PBMCs. The data originate from a study of regulatory T cells in long-lasting Graves disease. Study-level points and caveats: Relative to new patients (966), persistent patients exhibited greater sharing of public clonotypes (around 3,000).

The sample here was peripheral blood mononuclear cells (PBMCs), taken when the disease was refractory, from a patient treated with antithyroid drugs. This receptor was identified in a female donor with Graves disease. The chain employs TRBV20-1 and TRBJ1-1; TRBD1 agrees at 7 bases. CDR3 region: CSAREGQKAFF. The DNA for the CDR3 is TGCAGTGCTAGAGAGGGACAGAAAGCTTTCTTT.